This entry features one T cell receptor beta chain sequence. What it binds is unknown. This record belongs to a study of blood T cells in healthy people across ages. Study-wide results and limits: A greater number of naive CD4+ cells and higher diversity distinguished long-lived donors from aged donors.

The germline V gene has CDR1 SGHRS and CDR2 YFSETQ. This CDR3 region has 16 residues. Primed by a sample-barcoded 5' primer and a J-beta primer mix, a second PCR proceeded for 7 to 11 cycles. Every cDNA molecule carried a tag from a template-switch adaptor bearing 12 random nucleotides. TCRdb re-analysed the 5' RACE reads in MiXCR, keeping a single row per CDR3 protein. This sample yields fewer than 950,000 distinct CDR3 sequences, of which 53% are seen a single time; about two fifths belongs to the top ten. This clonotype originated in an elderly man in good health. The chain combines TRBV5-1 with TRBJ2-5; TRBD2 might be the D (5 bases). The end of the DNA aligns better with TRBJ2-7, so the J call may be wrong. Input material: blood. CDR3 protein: CASSSIRGIGASEQYF. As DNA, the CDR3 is TGCGCCAGCAGCTCAATCAGAGGGATAGGAGCGTCCGAGCAGTACTTC.